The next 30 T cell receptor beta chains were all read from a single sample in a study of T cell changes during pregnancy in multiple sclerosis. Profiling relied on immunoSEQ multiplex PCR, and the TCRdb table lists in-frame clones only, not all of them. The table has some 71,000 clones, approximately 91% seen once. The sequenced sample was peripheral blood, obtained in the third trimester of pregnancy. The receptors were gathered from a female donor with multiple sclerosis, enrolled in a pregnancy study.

The CDR3 here is CASSQGGTGGTGELFF. The CDR3, as DNA: TGTGCCAGCAGCCAGGGGGGGACAGGGGGGACCGGGGAGCTGTTTTTT. V gene TRBV5-4 combines with J gene TRBJ2-2; 11 bases are shared with TRBD1. The germline V gene encodes CDR1 SGHNT and CDR2 YYREEE (reference sequence). With 4 bases clipped from V and 5 bases from J, the junction kept 7 bases outside the gene matches. The CDR3 contains 16 residues.

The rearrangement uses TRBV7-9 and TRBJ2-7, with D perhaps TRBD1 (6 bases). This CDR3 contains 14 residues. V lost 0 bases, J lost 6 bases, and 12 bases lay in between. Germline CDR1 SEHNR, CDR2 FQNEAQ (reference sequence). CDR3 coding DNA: TGTGCCAGCAGCTTAGCGGCAGGGGCCGCCGAGCAGTACTTC. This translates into CASSLAAGAAEQYF.

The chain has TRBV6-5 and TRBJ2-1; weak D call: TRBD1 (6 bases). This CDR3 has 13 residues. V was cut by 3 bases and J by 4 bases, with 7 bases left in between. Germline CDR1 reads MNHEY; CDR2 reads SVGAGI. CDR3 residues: CASSYRGYNEQFF. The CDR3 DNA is TGTGCCAGCAGTTATAGGGGGTACAATGAGCAGTTCTTC.

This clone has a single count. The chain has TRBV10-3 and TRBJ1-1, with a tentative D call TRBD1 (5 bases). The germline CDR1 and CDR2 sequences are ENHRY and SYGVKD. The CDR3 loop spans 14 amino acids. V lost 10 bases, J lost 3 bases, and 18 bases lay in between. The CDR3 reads CATKRGGDDTEAFF. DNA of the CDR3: TGTGCCACTAAGCGGGGGGGGGATGACACTGAAGCTTTCTTT.

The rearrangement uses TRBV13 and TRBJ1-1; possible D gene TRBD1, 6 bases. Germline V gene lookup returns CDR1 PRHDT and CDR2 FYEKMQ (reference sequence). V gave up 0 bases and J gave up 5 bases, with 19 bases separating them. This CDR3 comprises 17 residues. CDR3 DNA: TGTGCCAGCAGCTTAGGCCTCGGACAGACTCATAGGACTGAAGCTTTCTTT. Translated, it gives CASSLGLGQTHRTEAFF.

The CDR3 coding sequence is TGCGCCAGCGGTGGGACAGTATCGGCCGGGGAGCTGTTTTTT. The encoded protein is CASGGTVSAGELFF. The chain recombines TRBV5-1 with TRBJ2-2; 7 nucleotides align to TRBD1. V trimming: 7 bases; J trimming: 6 bases; junction bases outside the gene matches: 9. Germline values: CDR1 SGHRS, CDR2 YFSETQ. The CDR3 runs to 14 residues. Using reference TRBV5-1 and TRBJ2-2 for the parts outside the CDR3, the full variable domain is KAGVTQTPRYLIKTRGQQVTLSCSPISGHRSVSWYQQTPGQGLQFLFEYFSETQRNKGNFPGRFSGRQFSNSRSEMNVSTLELGDSALYLCASGGTVSAGELFFGEGSRLTVL.

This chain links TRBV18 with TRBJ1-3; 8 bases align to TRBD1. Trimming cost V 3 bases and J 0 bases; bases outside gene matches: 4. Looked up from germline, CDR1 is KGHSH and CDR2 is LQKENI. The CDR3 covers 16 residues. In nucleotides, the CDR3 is TGTGCCAGCTCACCGACAGGGGCTTACTCTGGAAACACCATATATTTT. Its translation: CASSPTGAYSGNTIYF.

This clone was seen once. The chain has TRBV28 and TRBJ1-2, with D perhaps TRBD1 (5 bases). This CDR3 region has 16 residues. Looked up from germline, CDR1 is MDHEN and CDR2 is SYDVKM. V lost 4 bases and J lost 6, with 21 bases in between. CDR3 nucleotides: TGTGCCAGCAGTTCCTTCTACAGGAGGGTTTTGCATGGCTACACCTTC. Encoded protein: CASSSFYRRVLHGYTF.

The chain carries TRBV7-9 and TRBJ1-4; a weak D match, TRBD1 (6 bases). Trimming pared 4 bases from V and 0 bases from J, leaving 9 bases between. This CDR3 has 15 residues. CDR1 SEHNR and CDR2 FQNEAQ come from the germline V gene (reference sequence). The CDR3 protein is CASSSWTATNEKLFF. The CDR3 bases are TGTGCCAGCAGCTCCTGGACAGCAACTAATGAAAAACTGTTTTTT. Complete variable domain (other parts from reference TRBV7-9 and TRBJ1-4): DTGVSQNPRHKITKRGQNVTFRCDPISEHNRLYWYRQTLGQGPEFLTYFQNEAQLEKSRLLSDRFSAERPKGSFSTLEIQRTEQGDSAMYLCASSSWTATNEKLFFGSGTQLSVL.

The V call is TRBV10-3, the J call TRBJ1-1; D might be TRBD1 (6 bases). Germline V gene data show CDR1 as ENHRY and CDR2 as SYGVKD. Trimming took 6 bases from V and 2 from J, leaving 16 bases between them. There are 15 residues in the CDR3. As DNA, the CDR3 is TGTGCCATCAGCCCAAACAGGGTCATAAACACTGAAGCTTTCTTT. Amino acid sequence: CAISPNRVINTEAFF.

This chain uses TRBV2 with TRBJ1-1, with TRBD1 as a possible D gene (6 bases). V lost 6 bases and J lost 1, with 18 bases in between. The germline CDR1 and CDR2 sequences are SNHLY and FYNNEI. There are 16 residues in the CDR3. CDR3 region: CASRNREGRGNTEAFF. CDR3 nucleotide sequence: TGTGCCAGCAGAAACAGGGAAGGGCGAGGGAACACTGAAGCTTTCTTT.

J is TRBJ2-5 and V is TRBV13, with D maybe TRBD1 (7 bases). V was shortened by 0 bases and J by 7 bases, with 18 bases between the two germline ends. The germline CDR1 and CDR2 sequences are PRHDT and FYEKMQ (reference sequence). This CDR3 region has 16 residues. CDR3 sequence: CASSLGGGQWMGTQYF. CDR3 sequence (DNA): TGTGCCAGCAGCTTAGGGGGGGGACAGTGGATGGGGACCCAGTACTTC.

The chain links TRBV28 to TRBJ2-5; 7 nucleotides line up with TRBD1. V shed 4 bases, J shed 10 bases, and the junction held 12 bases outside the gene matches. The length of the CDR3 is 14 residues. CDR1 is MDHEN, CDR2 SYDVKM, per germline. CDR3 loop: CASSSTGNHLVQYF. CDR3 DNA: TGTGCCAGCAGTTCGACAGGGAATCATTTGGTCCAGTACTTC.

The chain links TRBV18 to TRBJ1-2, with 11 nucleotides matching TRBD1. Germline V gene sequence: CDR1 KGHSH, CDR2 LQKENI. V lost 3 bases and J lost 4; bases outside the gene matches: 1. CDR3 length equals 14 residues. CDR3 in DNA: TGTGCCAGCTCACCGGGACAGGGGGTCTATGGCTACACCTTC. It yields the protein CASSPGQGVYGYTF.

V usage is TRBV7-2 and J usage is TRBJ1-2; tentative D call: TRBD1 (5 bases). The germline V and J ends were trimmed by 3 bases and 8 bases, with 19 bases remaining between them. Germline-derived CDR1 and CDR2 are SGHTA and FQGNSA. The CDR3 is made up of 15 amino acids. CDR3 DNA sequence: TGTGCCAGCAGCTTTTTATTGCCCCCATCAGGGGGCTACACCTTC. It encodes CASSFLLPPSGGYTF.

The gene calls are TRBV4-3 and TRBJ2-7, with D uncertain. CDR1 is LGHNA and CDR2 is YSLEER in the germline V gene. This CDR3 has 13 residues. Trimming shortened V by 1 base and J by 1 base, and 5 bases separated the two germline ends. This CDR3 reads CASSQVRSYEQYF. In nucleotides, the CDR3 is TGCGCCAGCAGCCAAGTGCGGTCCTACGAGCAGTACTTC.

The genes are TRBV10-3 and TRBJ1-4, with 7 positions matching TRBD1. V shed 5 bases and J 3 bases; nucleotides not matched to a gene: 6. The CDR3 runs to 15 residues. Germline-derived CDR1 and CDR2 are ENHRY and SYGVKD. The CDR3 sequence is CAISSDRAANEKLFF. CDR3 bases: TGTGCCATCAGTTCTGACAGGGCGGCTAATGAAAAACTGTTTTTT.

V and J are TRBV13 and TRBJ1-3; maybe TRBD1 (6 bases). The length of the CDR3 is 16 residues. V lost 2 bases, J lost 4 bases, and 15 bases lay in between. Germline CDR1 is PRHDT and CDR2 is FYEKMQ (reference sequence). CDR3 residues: CASSLNRGGEGNTIYF. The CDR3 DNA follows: TGTGCCAGCAGCTTAAACCGGGGGGGCGAAGGAAACACCATATATTTT.

CDR3: CASMTSGGMNTQYF. The CDR3 DNA follows: TGTGCCAGTATGACTAGCGGGGGTATGAATACGCAGTATTTT. The chain uses TRBV19 and TRBJ2-3, with 12 bases identical to TRBD2. V lost 7 bases and J lost 7; bases outside the gene matches: 6. CDR1 and CDR2 (germline): LNHDA, SQIVND (reference sequence). This CDR3 contains 14 residues.

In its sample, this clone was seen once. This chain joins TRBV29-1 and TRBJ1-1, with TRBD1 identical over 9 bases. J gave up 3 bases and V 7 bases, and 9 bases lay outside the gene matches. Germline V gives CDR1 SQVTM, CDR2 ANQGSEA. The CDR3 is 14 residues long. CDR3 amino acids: CSGRDRARYTEAFF. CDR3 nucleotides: TGCAGCGGAAGGGACAGGGCAAGGTACACTGAAGCTTTCTTT. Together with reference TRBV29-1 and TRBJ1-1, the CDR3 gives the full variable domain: SAVISQKPSRDICQRGTSLTIQCQVDSQVTMMFWYRQQPGQSLTLIATANQGSEATYESGFVIDKFPISRPNLTFSTLTVSNMSPEDSSIYLCSGRDRARYTEAFFGQGTRLTVV.

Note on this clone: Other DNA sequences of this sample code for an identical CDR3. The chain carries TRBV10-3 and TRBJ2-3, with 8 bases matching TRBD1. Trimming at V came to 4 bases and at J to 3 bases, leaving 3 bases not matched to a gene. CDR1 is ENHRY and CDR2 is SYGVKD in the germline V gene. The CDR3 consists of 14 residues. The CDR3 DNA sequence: TGTGCCATCAGTGGGACAGGGACTACAGATACGCAGTATTTT. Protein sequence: CAISGTGTTDTQYF.

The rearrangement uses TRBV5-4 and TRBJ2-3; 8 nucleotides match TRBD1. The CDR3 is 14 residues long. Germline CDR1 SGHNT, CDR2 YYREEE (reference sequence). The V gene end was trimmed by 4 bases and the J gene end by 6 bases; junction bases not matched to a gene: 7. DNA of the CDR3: TGTGCCAGCAGCCGCCGGGACAGGTTTGATACGCAGTATTTT. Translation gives CASSRRDRFDTQYF.

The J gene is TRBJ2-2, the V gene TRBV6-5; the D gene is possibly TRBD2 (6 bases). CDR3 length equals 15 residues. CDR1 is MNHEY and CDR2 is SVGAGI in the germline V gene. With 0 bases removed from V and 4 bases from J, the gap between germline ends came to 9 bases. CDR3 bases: TGTGCCAGCAGTTACTCGGGGGGTCGCACCGGGGAGCTGTTTTTT. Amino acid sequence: CASSYSGGRTGELFF.

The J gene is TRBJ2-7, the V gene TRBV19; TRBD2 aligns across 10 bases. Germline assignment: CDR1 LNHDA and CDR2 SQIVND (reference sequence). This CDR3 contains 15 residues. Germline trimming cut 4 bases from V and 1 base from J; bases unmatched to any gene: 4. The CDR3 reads CASSTSSGGSYEQYF. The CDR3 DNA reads TGTGCCAGTAGTACATCTAGCGGGGGTTCCTACGAGCAGTACTTC. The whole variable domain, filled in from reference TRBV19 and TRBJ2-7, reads DGGITQSPKYLFRKEGQNVTLSCEQNLNHDAMYWYRQDPGQGLRLIYYSQIVNDFQKGDIAEGYSVSREKKESFPLTVTSAQKNPTAFYLCASSTSSGGSYEQYFGPGTRLTVT.

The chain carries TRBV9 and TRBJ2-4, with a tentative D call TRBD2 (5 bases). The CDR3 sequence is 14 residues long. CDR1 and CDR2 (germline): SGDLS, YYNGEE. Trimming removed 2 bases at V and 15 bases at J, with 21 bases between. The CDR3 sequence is CASSVPPGSSPGYF. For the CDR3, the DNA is TGTGCCAGCAGCGTCCCACCCGGGTCTAGCCCGGGGTACTTC.

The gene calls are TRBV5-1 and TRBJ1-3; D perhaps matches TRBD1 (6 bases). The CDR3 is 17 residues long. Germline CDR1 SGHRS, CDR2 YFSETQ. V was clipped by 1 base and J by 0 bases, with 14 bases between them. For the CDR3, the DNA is TGCGCCAGCAGCTTGACCCTAAGACAGGTCTCTGGAAACACCATATATTTT. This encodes CASSLTLRQVSGNTIYF.

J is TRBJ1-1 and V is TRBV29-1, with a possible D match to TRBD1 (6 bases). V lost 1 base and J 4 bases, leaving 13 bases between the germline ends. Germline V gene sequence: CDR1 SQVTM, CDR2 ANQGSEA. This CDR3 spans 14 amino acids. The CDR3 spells CSVEGGQGATEAFF. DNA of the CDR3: TGCAGCGTTGAAGGGGGGCAGGGCGCCACTGAAGCTTTCTTT.

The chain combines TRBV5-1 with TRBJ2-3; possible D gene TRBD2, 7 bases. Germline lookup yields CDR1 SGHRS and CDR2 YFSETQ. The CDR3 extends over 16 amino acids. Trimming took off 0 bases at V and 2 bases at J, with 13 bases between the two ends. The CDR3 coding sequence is TGCGCCAGCAGCTTGGTTGGGCGGGGGCCCACAGATACGCAGTATTTT. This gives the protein CASSLVGRGPTDTQYF.

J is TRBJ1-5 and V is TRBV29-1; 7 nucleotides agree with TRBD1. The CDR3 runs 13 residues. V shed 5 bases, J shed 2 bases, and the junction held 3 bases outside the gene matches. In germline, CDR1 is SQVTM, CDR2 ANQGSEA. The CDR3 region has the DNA TGCAGCGTTCGACAGGGAGGCAATCAGCCCCAGCATTTT. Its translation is CSVRQGGNQPQHF.

The CDR3 is CASSDPRGVLNFTGELFF. Written as DNA, the CDR3 is TGTGCCAGCAGCGACCCCAGGGGGGTTCTAAATTTCACCGGGGAGCTGTTTTTT. The V gene is TRBV7-8, the J gene TRBJ2-2, with D tentatively TRBD1 (7 bases). The V gene's germline CDR1 is SGHVS and CDR2 FQNEAQ. Trimming stripped 5 bases from V and 4 bases from J, with 23 bases between. The CDR3 is made up of 18 amino acids.